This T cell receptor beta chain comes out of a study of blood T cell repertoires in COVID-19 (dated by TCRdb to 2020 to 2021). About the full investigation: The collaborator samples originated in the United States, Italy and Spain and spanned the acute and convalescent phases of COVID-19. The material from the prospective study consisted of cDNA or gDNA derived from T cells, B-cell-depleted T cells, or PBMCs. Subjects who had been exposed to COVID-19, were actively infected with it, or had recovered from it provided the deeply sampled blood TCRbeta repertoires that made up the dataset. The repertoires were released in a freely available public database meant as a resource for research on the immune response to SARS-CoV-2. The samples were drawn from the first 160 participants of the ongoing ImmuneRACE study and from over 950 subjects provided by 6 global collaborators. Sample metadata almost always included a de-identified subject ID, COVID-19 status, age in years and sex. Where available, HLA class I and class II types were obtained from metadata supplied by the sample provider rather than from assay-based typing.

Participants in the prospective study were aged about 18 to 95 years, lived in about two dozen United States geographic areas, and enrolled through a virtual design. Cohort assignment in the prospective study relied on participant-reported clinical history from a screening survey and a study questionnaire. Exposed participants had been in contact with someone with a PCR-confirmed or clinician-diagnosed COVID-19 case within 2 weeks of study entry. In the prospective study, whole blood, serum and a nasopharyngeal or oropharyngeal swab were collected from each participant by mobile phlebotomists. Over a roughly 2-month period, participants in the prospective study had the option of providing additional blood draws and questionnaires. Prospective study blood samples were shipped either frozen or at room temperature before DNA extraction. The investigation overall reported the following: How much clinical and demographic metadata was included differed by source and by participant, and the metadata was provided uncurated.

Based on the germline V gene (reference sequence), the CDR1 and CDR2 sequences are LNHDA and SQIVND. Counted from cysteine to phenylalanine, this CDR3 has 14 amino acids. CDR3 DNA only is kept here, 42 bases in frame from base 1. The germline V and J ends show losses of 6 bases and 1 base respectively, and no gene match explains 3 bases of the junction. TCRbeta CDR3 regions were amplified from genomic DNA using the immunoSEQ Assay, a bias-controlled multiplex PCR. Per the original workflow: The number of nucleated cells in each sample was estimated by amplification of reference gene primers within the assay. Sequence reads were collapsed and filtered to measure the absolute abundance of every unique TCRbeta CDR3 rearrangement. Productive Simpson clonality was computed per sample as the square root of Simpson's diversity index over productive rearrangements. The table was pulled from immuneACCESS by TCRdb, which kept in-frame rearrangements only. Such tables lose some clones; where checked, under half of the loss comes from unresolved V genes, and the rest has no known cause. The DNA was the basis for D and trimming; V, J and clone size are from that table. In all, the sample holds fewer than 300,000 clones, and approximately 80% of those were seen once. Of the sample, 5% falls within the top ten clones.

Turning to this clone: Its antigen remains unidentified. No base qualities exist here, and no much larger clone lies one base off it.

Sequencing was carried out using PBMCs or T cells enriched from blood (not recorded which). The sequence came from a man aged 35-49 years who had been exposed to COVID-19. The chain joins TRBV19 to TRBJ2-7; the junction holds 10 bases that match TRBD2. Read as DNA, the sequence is TGTGCCAGTAGGGTTAGCGGGAGGTCCTACGAGCAGTACTTC. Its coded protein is CASRVSGRSYEQYF.